This record looks at one T cell receptor beta chain sequence and its context. Data came from immunoSEQ multiplex PCR; TCRdb stores just in-frame clones and leaves some out. The top ten clones hold 1.8% of a sample with approximately 20,000 clones, about four fifths of them seen once. The sample is drawn from a study of early stage breast cancer tumors. Germline values: CDR1 GTSNPN, CDR2 SVGIG (reference sequence). The CDR3 has 13 amino acids. The J segment lost 7 bases and the V segment lost 5 bases, leaving 9 bases of the junction unmatched. Sequenced: blood. This receptor was identified in a person in their 70s with breast cancer. The J gene is TRBJ2-7, the V gene TRBV30; 9 bases are shared with TRBD1. In nucleotides, the CDR3 is TGTGCCTGGGACAGGGGGAACCCGTTTGAGCAGTACTTC. Protein sequence: CAWDRGNPFEQYF.